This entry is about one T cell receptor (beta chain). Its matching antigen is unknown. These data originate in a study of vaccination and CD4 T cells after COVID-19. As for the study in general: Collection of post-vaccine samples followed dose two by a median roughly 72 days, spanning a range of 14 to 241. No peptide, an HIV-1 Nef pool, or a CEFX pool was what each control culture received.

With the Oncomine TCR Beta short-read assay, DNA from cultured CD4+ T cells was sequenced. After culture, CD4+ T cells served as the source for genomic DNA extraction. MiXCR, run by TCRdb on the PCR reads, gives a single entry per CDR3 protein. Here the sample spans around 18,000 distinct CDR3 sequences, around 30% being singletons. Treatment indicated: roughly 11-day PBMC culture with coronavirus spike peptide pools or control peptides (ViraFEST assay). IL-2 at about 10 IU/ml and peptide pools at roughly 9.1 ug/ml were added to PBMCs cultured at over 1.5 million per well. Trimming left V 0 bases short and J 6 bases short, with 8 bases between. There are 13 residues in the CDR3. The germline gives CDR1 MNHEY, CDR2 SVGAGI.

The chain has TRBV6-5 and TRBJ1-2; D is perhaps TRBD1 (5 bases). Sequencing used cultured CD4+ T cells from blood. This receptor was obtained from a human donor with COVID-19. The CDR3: CASSYSRGDGYTF. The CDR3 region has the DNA TGTGCCAGCAGTTACTCGAGGGGTGATGGCTACACCTTC.